The 3 T cell receptor beta chains reported below all come from one sample, sequenced in a study of blood T cell repertoires in COVID-19. Clones were read by immunoSEQ multiplex PCR, and TCRdb kept only the in-frame ones, dropping some. Of under 300,000 clones listed, around 86% are singletons. The sequencing input was peripheral blood. Every receptor here comes from a woman in her twenties or thirties with active or convalescent COVID-19.

The chain is built from TRBV5-1 and TRBJ2-7; a weak D match, TRBD1 (6 bases). The CDR3 totals 13 residues. Germline V gene data show CDR1 as SGHRS and CDR2 as YFSETQ. The V end was cut by 6 bases, the J end by 6 bases, with 16 bases between. CDR3 sequence: CASTAMGAGEQYF. The CDR3 DNA sequence: TGCGCCAGCACCGCCATGGGGGCGGGCGAGCAGTACTTC. Variable domain in full (rest from reference TRBV5-1 and TRBJ2-7): KAGVTQTPRYLIKTRGQQVTLSCSPISGHRSVSWYQQTPGQGLQFLFEYFSETQRNKGNFPGRFSGRQFSNSRSEMNVSTLELGDSALYLCASTAMGAGEQYFGPGTRLTVT.

The V call is TRBV19, the J call TRBJ2-2; 10 nucleotides align to TRBD1. Looked up from germline, CDR1 is LNHDA and CDR2 is SQIVND (reference sequence). The trim removed 4 bases at V and 4 bases at J, leaving 6 bases unmatched. The CDR3 has 16 residues. CDR3 DNA: TGTGCCAGTAGTACCCCCCGGACAGGGGGCACCGGGGAGCTGTTTTTT. Translation: CASSTPRTGGTGELFF.

The V gene is TRBV7-3, the J gene TRBJ1-5; D might be TRBD1 (5 bases). CDR1 is SGHTA, CDR2 FQGTGA, per germline. This CDR3 spans 14 amino acids. The germline V and J ends were trimmed by 2 bases and 2 bases, with 7 bases remaining between them. CDR3 coding DNA: TGTGCCAGCAGCTTATCAGGGCGCAATCAGCCCCAGCATTTT. It translates to CASSLSGRNQPQHF.